The clone carrying this TCR beta chain has only one observation. The protocol was immunoSEQ multiplex PCR, while the TCRdb copy is restricted to in-frame clones and leaves out a portion. This sample carries 450,000 or so clones, over 60% of them seen once, and the ten largest clones take more than 10%. The data belong to a study of shared clonotypes between healthy human individuals. CDR1 is SEHNR, CDR2 FQNEAQ, per germline (reference sequence). V trimming: 5 bases; J trimming: 9 bases; junction bases outside the gene matches: 19. The CDR3 extends over 17 amino acids. J is TRBJ2-1 and V is TRBV7-9; 7 nucleotides match TRBD2. The sample comprised PBMCs. This clonotype originated in a woman aged 40-49 years in good health. Some clones in this sample may be carry-over from other donors' samples. CDR3 DNA: TGTGCCAGCAGCCCAACGGGACTACAATATACCCACGGTGAGCAGTTCTTC. This translates into CASSPTGLQYTHGEQFF.